A selection of T cell receptor beta chains follows, all from one sample in a study of T-cell memory formation after mild COVID-19. TCRdb reanalysed the 5' RACE reads using MiXCR and keeps one entry per CDR3 protein. The sample holds 120,000 or so distinct CDR3 sequences, more than 15% seen once. Source material: PBMCs or a T cell subset sorted from them (not recorded which). These TCRs come from an adult woman who had mild COVID-19 (a few samples of this study predate the infection). Cell type and time point are not known. The conserved cysteine and the conserved F or W are not part of the CDR3 here. D genes are given only for firm matches.

J gene	D gene	V gene	CDR3 protein
TRBJ1-2	-	TRBV15	ATSRGRQEGGYT
TRBJ1-2	TRBD1	TRBV10-3	AIRAMTGPYGYT
TRBJ2-6	TRBD1	TRBV28	ASSWRTGTGANVLT
TRBJ1-2	-	TRBV5-1	ASSLGANYGYT
TRBJ2-3	TRBD1	TRBV25-1	ASSEGLGLGQGTDTQY
TRBJ1-2	-	TRBV9	ASSLQLDYGYT
TRBJ2-4	TRBD2	TRBV29-1	SVEERTSVHIQY
TRBJ2-7	-	TRBV24-1	ATSDSTHEQY
TRBJ1-1	-	TRBV7-2	ASSSALMNTEAF
TRBJ2-7	-	TRBV4-1	ASSQERQRRVPYEQY
TRBJ2-7	TRBD1	TRBV5-4	ASSLQGAYEQY
TRBJ2-7	-	TRBV3-1	ASSQDPDATYEQY
TRBJ1-2	-	TRBV5-1	ASSSSGTNYGYT
TRBJ2-1	-	TRBV3-1	ASSRGLDSYNEQF
TRBJ2-7	TRBD2	TRBV6-5	ASSYERGGGYEQY
TRBJ2-2	-	TRBV12-3/TRBV12-4	ASSFEWPRRTGELF
TRBJ2-1	TRBD2	TRBV20-1	SARTSGRHNEQF
TRBJ2-1	-	TRBV6-5	ASSSWGDGPNEQF
TRBJ1-1	-	TRBV12-3/TRBV12-4	ATLSGNTEAF
TRBJ2-7	TRBD2	TRBV3-1	ASVGGRVPEQY
TRBJ2-7	TRBD1	TRBV10-3	AISEPNRDRGYEQY
TRBJ1-4	-	TRBV9	ASSVDGHTGEKLF
TRBJ1-4	-	TRBV7-9	ASSLGSSTNEKLF
TRBJ2-1	-	TRBV5-1	ASSLHSGSSYNEQF
TRBJ2-4	-	TRBV6-6	ASSYEAKNIQY
TRBJ2-2	TRBD2	TRBV11-1	ASSRSWGGNTGELF
TRBJ2-7	TRBD2	TRBV7-8	ASSNRLAGVNEQY
TRBJ2-1	TRBD2	TRBV20-1	SARDNRRLAGGPKGDEQF
TRBJ1-1	-	TRBV6-1	AIRPLAPEAF
TRBJ2-2	TRBD1	TRBV4-3	ASSRGTGVPGELF
TRBJ1-6	TRBD1	TRBV12-3/TRBV12-4	ASSFSGQKNSPLH
TRBJ2-5	TRBD2	TRBV29-1	SGLRTSGETQY
TRBJ2-7	-	TRBV4-1	ASSYLVSSRSGRYEQY
TRBJ2-1	TRBD1	TRBV18	ASSPPGQGVDF
TRBJ2-5	TRBD2	TRBV7-8	ASSLVNPGLGTQY
TRBJ1-5	TRBD1	TRBV20-1	SARSPLLRDRGYNQPQH
TRBJ2-5	-	TRBV25-1	ASSDPRTRETQY
TRBJ1-1	-	TRBV7-2	ASSLFSSAEAF
TRBJ1-2	-	TRBV29-1	SVDHGGGNGYT
TRBJ2-2	TRBD1	TRBV5-8	AARRTGVAGELF
TRBJ2-7	-	TRBV25-1	ASSELAGEQY
TRBJ1-1	-	TRBV20-1	SAKLQTEAF
TRBJ2-1	-	TRBV20-1	SAYPGDEQF
TRBJ2-7	-	TRBV12-3/TRBV12-4	ASSPPRSSYEQY
TRBJ1-2	-	TRBV9	ASRDGLYNYGYT
TRBJ2-7	TRBD1	TRBV12-3/TRBV12-4	ASKSRDRVRQY
TRBJ2-3	TRBD2	TRBV20-1	SARGRGDTDTQY
TRBJ1-3	-	TRBV4-1	ASSQATLGWDSGNTIY
TRBJ2-1	TRBD2	TRBV4-3	ASSLAGGIDEQF